This T cell receptor beta chain was profiled in a study of cytomegalovirus exposure and HLA in healthy donors. The study, taken as a whole, reports: Differences between HLA loci emerged in a later analysis of TCR association rates, with DRB1 most and HLA-C fewest. According to a later analysis, most TCR beta chains associated with CMV appeared HLA-restricted. In a later analysis, TCR beta V- and J-gene trimming showed a link to a missense DCLRE1C variant.

PCR was performed using 60 Vbeta and 13 Jbeta primers. The protocol was immunoSEQ multiplex PCR, while the TCRdb copy is restricted to in-frame clones and leaves out a portion. The sample has fewer than 150,000 clones; over 60% are singletons. Nobody recorded the CMV serostatus of this donor. Germline CDR1 reads MRHNA; CDR2 reads SNTAGT. V was trimmed by 0 bases and J by 0 bases, leaving 9 bases between them. The CDR3 loop spans 16 amino acids. Worth noting for this clone: Its cognate antigen is unknown.

This receptor was identified in a human donor in good health. The chain has TRBV6-4 and TRBJ2-4; a possible D gene is TRBD1 (6 bases). Material for sequencing was PBMCs. This CDR3 reads CASSDSRGIAKNIQYF. CDR3 coding DNA: TGTGCCAGCAGTGACTCGAGGGGGATAGCCAAAAACATTCAGTACTTC.